This is a list of T cell receptor beta chains from one sample in a study of T cells in Graves' hyperthyroidism and ophthalmopathy. TCRdb fed the multiplex PCR reads into MiXCR, producing one record per CDR3 protein. The repertoire holds about 420,000 distinct CDR3 sequences, with approximately 13% as singletons. Sequenced material: blood. These receptors all stem from a woman younger than 30 with Graves' hyperthyroidism. Both conserved end residues are part of each CDR3. A D gene is named only where the DNA matches it firmly. Size is omitted from some rows. Given values are once, few, many or a class for expanded clones.

d_call | clone_size | j_call | v_call | cdr3_aa | cdr3_nt
NA | NA | TRBJ2-7 | TRBV6-5 | CASSYAGTVREQYF | TGTGCCAGCAGTTACGCCGGGACGGTGCGTGAGCAGTACTTC
TRBD1 | once | TRBJ2-1 | TRBV7-2 | CASTRGGQGKNEQFF | TGTGCCAGCACCAGGGGGGGACAGGGTAAAAATGAGCAGTTCTTC
TRBD2 | many | TRBJ2-3 | TRBV2 | CASTTLAGGRDTQYF | TGTGCCAGCACGACCCTAGCGGGGGGACGAGATACGCAGTATTTT
NA | few | TRBJ1-1 | TRBV4-2 | CASSQDKGVEAFF | TGTGCCAGCAGCCAAGATAAGGGGGTAGAAGCTTTCTTT
NA | few | TRBJ1-1 | TRBV20-1 | CSARDETANTEAFF | TGCAGTGCTAGAGATGAGACGGCGAACACTGAAGCTTTCTTT
NA | many | TRBJ1-1 | TRBV3-1 | CASKPGRNTEAFF | TGTGCCAGCAAGCCGGGGAGGAACACTGAAGCTTTCTTT
NA | many | TRBJ1-5 | TRBV20-1 | CSAREGVQVNQPQHF | TGCAGTGCTAGAGAGGGGGTGCAGGTCAATCAGCCCCAGCATTTT
NA | few | TRBJ2-3 | TRBV5-1 | CASSWNTDTQYF | TGCGCCAGCAGCTGGAACACAGATACGCAGTATTTT
TRBD2 | few | TRBJ2-1 | TRBV29-1 | CSVPGTSGALYNEQFF | TGCAGCGTCCCCGGGACTAGCGGGGCCCTCTACAATGAGCAGTTCTTC
TRBD1 | many | TRBJ2-7 | TRBV29-1 | CSANQAGGEQYF | TGCAGCGCCAACCAAGCAGGGGGCGAGCAGTACTTC
TRBD1 | NA | TRBJ2-7 | TRBV28 | CASSPPDRPNEQYF | TGTGCCAGCAGTCCTCCGGACAGGCCAAACGAGCAGTACTTC
TRBD1 | NA | TRBJ1-4 | TRBV30 | CAWSGRQGAREKLFF | TGTGCCTGGAGTGGCCGACAGGGGGCGAGGGAAAAACTGTTTTTT
NA | NA | TRBJ2-5 | TRBV7-6 | CASSLLSGGAQETQYF | TGTGCCAGCAGCTTACTGTCAGGGGGGGCCCAAGAGACCCAGTACTTC
TRBD1 | many | TRBJ1-2 | TRBV4-1 | CASSQGRDRANYGYTF | TGCGCCAGCAGCCAAGGAAGGGACAGGGCGAACTATGGCTACACCTTC
NA | many | TRBJ1-1 | TRBV12-3/TRBV12-4 | CASSRKTGTEAFF | TGTGCCAGCAGTCGAAAGACGGGCACTGAAGCTTTCTTT
NA | many | TRBJ2-3 | TRBV29-1 | CSVGDSTDTQYF | TGCAGCGTTGGGGACAGCACAGATACGCAGTATTTT
NA | many | TRBJ2-1 | TRBV7-2 | CASSIPTGRNEQFF | TGTGCCAGCAGCATTCCAACAGGGCGGAATGAGCAGTTCTTC
NA | many | TRBJ1-4 | TRBV28 | CASVAGDGEKLFF | TGTGCCAGCGTTGCGGGGGACGGGGAAAAACTGTTTTTT
NA | few | TRBJ2-7 | TRBV30 | CAWIFSTGEQYF | TGTGCCTGGATCTTCTCCACGGGCGAGCAGTACTTC
NA | few | TRBJ2-2 | TRBV3-1 | CASSQHPTMNTGELFF | TGTGCCAGCAGCCAACACCCCACGATGAACACCGGGGAGCTGTTTTTT
TRBD2 | many | TRBJ2-3 | TRBV11-2 | CASSLDTGGADTQYF | TGTGCCAGCAGCTTAGACACGGGGGGTGCAGATACGCAGTATTTT
TRBD2 | NA | TRBJ2-1 | TRBV10-3 | CAVGTSGSWPNEQFF | TGTGCCGTTGGGACTAGCGGGAGTTGGCCCAATGAGCAGTTCTTC
TRBD1 | few | TRBJ2-1 | TRBV7-2 | CASSPGTGVGEQFF | TGTGCCAGCAGCCCCGGGACAGGGGTCGGTGAGCAGTTCTTC
TRBD2 | many | TRBJ2-7 | TRBV6-1 | CASSWTSGARHEQYF | TGTGCCAGCAGTTGGACTAGCGGGGCTCGCCACGAGCAGTACTTC
TRBD2 | many | TRBJ2-2 | TRBV28 | CASSSLITSGIRSGELFF | TGTGCCAGCAGCTCCCTGATAACTAGCGGGATTAGGAGCGGGGAGCTGTTTTTT
NA | NA | TRBJ1-2 | TRBV19 | CASSITQGGYGYTF | TGTGCCAGTAGTATCACCCAGGGTGGCTATGGCTACACCTTC
TRBD1 | many | TRBJ2-4 | TRBV28 | CASTKGGRSKNIQYF | TGTGCCAGCACCAAAGGGGGCAGGTCCAAAAACATTCAGTACTTC
NA | NA | TRBJ2-3 | TRBV5-1 | CASSLEGWGSTDTQYF | TGCGCCAGCAGCTTGGAGGGGTGGGGCAGCACAGATACGCAGTATTTT
TRBD2 | many | TRBJ2-7 | TRBV12-3/TRBV12-4 | CASSPGLAGVSEQYF | TGTGCCAGCAGTCCTGGACTAGCGGGAGTCTCCGAGCAGTACTTC
TRBD1 | once | TRBJ2-5 | TRBV9 | CASSITGTGGGETQYF | TGTGCCAGCAGCATCACCGGGACAGGGGGCGGAGAGACCCAGTACTTC
TRBD1 | many | TRBJ1-4 | TRBV28 | CASSLTGGGYEKLFF | TGTGCCAGCAGTTTAACAGGGGGCGGTTATGAAAAACTGTTTTTT
TRBD1 | NA | TRBJ1-2 | TRBV5-1 | CASSLDRGGEGYTF | TGCGCCAGCAGCTTAGACAGGGGTGGGGAAGGCTACACCTTC
NA | NA | TRBJ1-1 | TRBV19 | CASSATTEAFF | TGTGCCAGTAGTGCTACTACTGAAGCTTTCTTT
TRBD2 | many | TRBJ2-1 | TRBV12-3/TRBV12-4 | CASSFTRGLSSYNEQFF | TGTGCCAGCAGTTTTACTAGGGGACTAAGCTCCTACAATGAGCAGTTCTTC
TRBD2 | few | TRBJ2-7 | TRBV12-3/TRBV12-4 | CASSTPSGRLFYEQHF | TGTGCCAGCAGTACACCTAGCGGGAGGCTATTCTACGAGCAGCACTTC
NA | many | TRBJ1-1 | TRBV3-1 | CASSQTRGSLQNTEAFF | TGTGCCAGCAGCCAAACCAGGGGCTCCTTACAGAACACTGAAGCTTTCTTT
TRBD2 | many | TRBJ2-1 | TRBV14 | CASSNFRTSGTMEQFF | TGTGCCAGCAGCAACTTCCGGACTAGCGGTACAATGGAGCAGTTCTTC
TRBD1 | NA | TRBJ1-5 | TRBV19 | CASSGTANRPQHF | TGTGCCAGTAGTGGGACAGCCAACCGGCCCCAGCATTTT
TRBD2 | few | TRBJ2-7 | TRBV4-2 | CASSHRTSGRPNEQYF | TGTGCCAGCAGCCACAGGACTAGCGGGAGACCCAACGAGCAGTACTTC
NA | NA | TRBJ1-2 | TRBV29-1 | CSAEWNYGYTF | TGCAGCGCCGAGTGGAACTATGGCTACACCTTC